This T cell receptor beta chain appears in the sequencing data of a study of blood T cell repertoires in COVID-19. The wider study: Sites in the United States, Italy and Spain provided acute and convalescent COVID-19 samples.

This clone was seen once. The V gene end was trimmed by 6 bases and the J gene end by 6 bases; junction bases not matched to a gene: 7. Germline CDR1 and CDR2: KGHSH and LQKENI. The CDR3 has 14 amino acids. Sequencing was performed with immunoSEQ multiplex PCR; in TCRdb, only in-frame clones are kept and a portion is missing. The table lists approximately 170,000 clones, roughly 91% of them singletons, with 4.5% to 5% in the top ten. The chain uses TRBV18 and TRBJ2-7, with 11 bases fitting TRBD1. This sequence originates from a man aged 18 to 30 with COVID-19, enrolled during active disease. Sequencing input: peripheral blood. CDR3 bases: TGTGCCAGCTCGAGGGACAGGGGGGAATCCGAGCAGTACTTC. Amino acid sequence: CASSRDRGESEQYF.